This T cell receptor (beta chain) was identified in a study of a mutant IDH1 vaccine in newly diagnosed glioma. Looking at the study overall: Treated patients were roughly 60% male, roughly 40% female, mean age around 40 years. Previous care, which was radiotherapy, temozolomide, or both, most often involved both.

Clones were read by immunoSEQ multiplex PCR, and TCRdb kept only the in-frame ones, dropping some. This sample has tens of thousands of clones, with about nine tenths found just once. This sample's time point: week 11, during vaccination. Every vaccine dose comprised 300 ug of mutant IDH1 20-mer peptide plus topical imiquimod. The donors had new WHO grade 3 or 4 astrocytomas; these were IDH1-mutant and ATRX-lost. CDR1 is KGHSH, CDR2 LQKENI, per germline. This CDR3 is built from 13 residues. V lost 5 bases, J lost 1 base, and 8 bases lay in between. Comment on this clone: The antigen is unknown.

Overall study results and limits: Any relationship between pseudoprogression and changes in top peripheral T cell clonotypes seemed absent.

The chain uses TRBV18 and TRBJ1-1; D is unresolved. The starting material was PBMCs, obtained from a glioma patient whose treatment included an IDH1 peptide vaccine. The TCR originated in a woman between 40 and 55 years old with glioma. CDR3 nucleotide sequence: TGTGCCAGCTCAGATTCGGGGAACACTGAAGCTTTCTTT. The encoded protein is CASSDSGNTEAFF.